The 21 T cell receptor beta chains below all came from one sample that was sequenced in a study of OX40 agonist ivuxolimab in advanced cancers. TCRdb's copy holds only in-frame clones and misses some; the assay was immunoSEQ multiplex PCR. The sample carries 25,000 to 40,000 clones, around 87% recorded once. The sequenced sample was CD4+ or CD8+ T cells sorted from blood, obtained in a trial of the OX40 agonist ivuxolimab. These receptors all stem from an adult with an advanced solid tumor such as melanoma, head and neck, liver or kidney cancer.

The chain combines TRBV6-1 with TRBJ1-1, with D unclear. The CDR3 has 11 amino acids. The germline gives CDR1 MNHNS, CDR2 SASEGT. The V and J ends lost 6 bases and 1 base respectively, with 3 bases between them. CDR3 coding DNA: TGTGCCAGCAGGGGGAACACTGAAGCTTTCTTT. It translates to CASRGNTEAFF.

V and J are TRBV2 and TRBJ2-4, with a weak D call TRBD2 (6 bases). Trimming took 4 bases from V and 0 from J, leaving 7 bases between them. CDR3 length equals 14 residues. CDR1 SNHLY and CDR2 FYNNEI come from the germline V gene. Here the CDR3 DNA reads TGTGCCAGCAGTGGACTAGGAGCCAAAAACATTCAGTACTTC. Translation gives CASSGLGAKNIQYF.

The chain links TRBV5-4 to TRBJ2-7; D may be TRBD1 (6 bases). The germline V gene has CDR1 SGHNT and CDR2 YYREEE (reference sequence). This CDR3 contains 15 residues. Trimming stripped 0 bases from V and 2 bases from J, with 12 bases between. CDR3 in amino acids: CASSLGPGATYEQYF. DNA of the CDR3: TGTGCCAGCAGCTTGGGACCAGGGGCGACCTACGAGCAGTACTTC.

The CDR3, as DNA: TGCAGCTCTGGGACAGGGGGACCGATGAACACTGAAGCTTTCTTT. The encoded protein is CSSGTGGPMNTEAFF. The chain employs TRBV29-1 and TRBJ1-1; 11 bases line up with TRBD1. Germline V CDR1 and CDR2: SQVTM, ANQGSEA. With 8 bases clipped from V and 0 bases from J, the junction kept 8 bases outside the gene matches. CDR3 length: 15 residues.

As for this clone: Mismatch with germline at one junction end may stem from a read error. J is TRBJ2-2 and V is TRBV7-7, with 8 bases that match TRBD1. The CDR3 covers 14 residues. In germline, CDR1 is SSHAT, CDR2 FNYEAQ (reference sequence). This chain's CDR3 is CASSFQGAVGELFF. The CDR3 coding sequence is TGTGCTAGCAGCTTTCAGGGGGCGGTCGGGGAGCTGTTTTTT.

The gene calls are TRBV5-1 and TRBJ1-2; 8 nucleotides agree with TRBD1. This CDR3 region has 13 residues. V was clipped by 5 bases and J by 6 bases; unmatched bases: 6. CDR1 and CDR2 (germline): SGHRS, YFSETQ. The DNA for the CDR3 is TGCGCCAGCAGGAAGGACAGGGAGCATGGCTACACCTTC. Its protein is CASRKDREHGYTF.

This rearrangement joins TRBV4-2 to TRBJ2-7, with D perhaps TRBD1 (6 bases). The CDR3 extends over 15 amino acids. V lost 1 base and J lost 0, with 10 bases in between. Germline V CDR1 and CDR2: LGHNA, YNFKEQ. CDR3 DNA sequence: TGTGCCAGCAGCCAAGGCTGGGACACCTCCTACGAGCAGTACTTC. This codes for CASSQGWDTSYEQYF.

The J gene is TRBJ2-3, the V gene TRBV2, with 7 bases identical to TRBD2. The CDR3 extends over 14 amino acids. Losses at the gene ends were 4 bases for V and 3 bases for J; bases not matched to a gene: 4. Germline values: CDR1 SNHLY, CDR2 FYNNEI. The CDR3 sequence is CASSGGRRTDTQYF. The CDR3 DNA is TGTGCCAGCAGTGGCGGGAGAAGAACAGATACGCAGTATTTT. Full variable domain (remainder filled in from reference TRBV2 and TRBJ2-3): EPEVTQTPSHQVTQMGQEVILRCVPISNHLYFYWYRQILGQKVEFLVSFYNNEISEKSEIFDDQFSVERPDGSNFTLKIRSTKLEDSAMYFCASSGGRRTDTQYFGPGTRLTVL.

The rearrangement links TRBV18 to TRBJ2-3; 10 bases match TRBD2. The CDR3 contains 16 residues. The V and J ends lost 3 bases and 4 bases, in that order; junction bases with no gene match: 7. The germline CDR1 and CDR2 sequences are KGHSH and LQKENI. In DNA form, the CDR3 reads TGTGCCAGCTCACCCATTACTAGCGGGAACTCAGATACGCAGTATTTT. Its translation: CASSPITSGNSDTQYF.

The chain couples TRBV5-1 to TRBJ2-7, with 7 bases that match TRBD1. In germline, CDR1 is SGHRS, CDR2 YFSETQ. The CDR3 length is 14 residues. With 5 bases clipped from V and 2 bases from J, the junction kept 7 bases outside the gene matches. The chain's CDR3 is CASSGTGATYEQYF. The CDR3 nucleotides read TGCGCCAGCAGTGGTACAGGGGCTACCTACGAGCAGTACTTC.

This clone has just one count. The chain combines TRBV29-1 with TRBJ2-1; D is undetermined. The ends were cut back, 8 bases at V and 2 bases at J, with 13 bases in the middle. Germline V gene lookup returns CDR1 SQVTM and CDR2 ANQGSEA. There are 13 residues in the CDR3. The CDR3 is CSTRQAAYNEQFF. The CDR3 DNA reads TGCAGCACGAGACAAGCCGCCTACAATGAGCAGTTCTTC.

The chain employs TRBV5-1 and TRBJ2-2; D is perhaps TRBD1 (6 bases). The germline V and J ends were trimmed by 5 bases and 5 bases, with 13 bases remaining between them. The CDR3 totals 14 residues. Germline V CDR1 and CDR2: SGHRS, YFSETQ. The CDR3 protein is CASRHGQLTGELFF. CDR3 DNA sequence: TGCGCCAGCAGACACGGACAGCTGACCGGGGAGCTGTTTTTT.

The V and J genes are TRBV7-2 and TRBJ1-5, with 10 nucleotides matching TRBD1. V shed 4 bases and J 5 bases; nucleotides not matched to a gene: 5. In germline, CDR1 is SGHTA, CDR2 FQGNSA. This CDR3 is built from 15 residues. As DNA, the CDR3 is TGTGCCAGCAGCTCCGGGACAGGGGCGTATCAGCCCCAGCATTTT. Translation: CASSSGTGAYQPQHF.

Only a few counts were recorded for this clone. The rearrangement links TRBV14 to TRBJ1-6; 9 positions agree with TRBD1. Germline V gene lookup returns CDR1 SGHDN and CDR2 FVKESK. This CDR3 has 15 amino acids. With V trimmed by 0 bases and J by 10 bases, 4 bases remained unmatched. This chain's CDR3 is CASSQEGTGISPLHF. The CDR3 DNA follows: TGTGCCAGCAGCCAAGAAGGGACAGGGATATCACCCCTCCACTTT.

As concerns this clone: Sequence at one end of the junction differs from germline and may be a read error. The J gene is TRBJ2-3, the V gene TRBV7-7, with a possible D match to TRBD2 (6 bases). The CDR3 consists of 14 residues. Germline V gene lookup returns CDR1 SSHAT and CDR2 FNYEAQ (reference sequence). CDR3 protein: CASSARLETDTQYF. The CDR3 nucleotides read TGTGCTAGCAGCGCCCGACTAGAAACAGATACGCAGTATTTT.

This chain links TRBV11-3 with TRBJ2-2; D gene ambiguous. V lost 2 bases to trimming and J lost 4 bases, with 2 bases between them. Germline V gene data show CDR1 as SGHNT and CDR2 as YENEEA. This CDR3 contains 12 residues. CDR3 in amino acids: CASSLPTGELFF. The CDR3 DNA sequence: TGTGCCAGCAGCTTACCCACCGGGGAGCTGTTTTTT. Combining the CDR3 with reference TRBV11-3 and TRBJ2-2 gives the whole variable domain EAGVVQSPRYKIIEKKQPVAFWCNPISGHNTLYWYLQNLGQGPELLIRYENEEAVDDSQLPKDRFSAERLKGVDSTLKIQPAELGDSAVYLCASSLPTGELFFGEGSRLTVL.

The V and J genes are TRBV18 and TRBJ2-1, with TRBD2 as a possible D gene (5 bases). Germline V gives CDR1 KGHSH, CDR2 LQKENI. Deletions cut 0 bases from V and 10 bases from J, with 16 bases between. This CDR3 is built from 15 residues. Here the CDR3 reads CASSPPAGGTREQFF. In DNA, the CDR3 is TGTGCCAGCTCACCACCGGCAGGAGGCACCAGGGAGCAGTTCTTC.

The rearrangement joins TRBV28 to TRBJ2-1; D is ambiguous. The V gene's germline CDR1 is MDHEN and CDR2 SYDVKM. Trimming left V 10 bases short and J 7 bases short, with 8 bases between. This CDR3 spans 10 amino acids. The CDR3 here is CAKAPNEQFF. The CDR3 nucleotides are TGTGCCAAAGCCCCAAATGAGCAGTTCTTC.

The V gene is TRBV6-5, the J gene TRBJ2-5; TRBD2 agrees at 8 bases. V lost 6 bases to trimming and J lost 5 bases; unmatched junction nucleotides: 8. This CDR3 is built from 14 residues. Germline assignment: CDR1 MNHEY and CDR2 SVGAGI. For the CDR3, the DNA is TGTGCCAGCAGCCCCGGGGGGGTTCTGGAGACCCAGTACTTC. Amino acid sequence: CASSPGGVLETQYF.

The rearrangement uses TRBV5-1 and TRBJ2-5, with TRBD2 matching over 9 bases. The V gene's germline CDR1 is SGHRS and CDR2 YFSETQ. V was pared by 4 bases and J by 6 bases, with 10 bases of the junction left unmatched. The CDR3 runs to 15 residues. CDR3 nucleotide sequence: TGCGCCAGCAGCCCTCAGGGCGGGAGGGAGAAGACCCAGTACTTC. As protein: CASSPQGGREKTQYF.

The genes are TRBV28 and TRBJ2-7; D is unclear. The germline V gene has CDR1 MDHEN and CDR2 SYDVKM. The CDR3 extends over 16 amino acids. Trimming took 4 bases from V and 1 from J, leaving 17 bases between them. CDR3 sequence: CASSYGGGVTSYEQYF. In nucleotides, the CDR3 is TGTGCCAGCAGTTATGGTGGCGGAGTTACGTCCTACGAGCAGTACTTC. Complete variable domain (other parts from reference TRBV28 and TRBJ2-7): DVKVTQSSRYLVKRTGEKVFLECVQDMDHENMFWYRQDPGLGLRLIYFSYDVKMKEKGDIPEGYSVSREKKERFSLILESASTNQTSMYLCASSYGGGVTSYEQYFGPGTRLTVT.